Only a few counts were recorded for the clone carrying this T cell receptor (beta chain). The antigen is not known. The PCR made use of 60 Vbeta and 13 Jbeta primers. Data came from immunoSEQ multiplex PCR; TCRdb stores just in-frame clones and leaves some out. In the table there are over 70,000 clones, 65% to 70% of which are singletons. This CDR3 spans 14 amino acids. Germline trimming cut 8 bases from V and 6 bases from J; bases unmatched to any gene: 8. Germline-derived CDR1 and CDR2 are SQVTM and ANQGSEA. This record belongs to a study of cytomegalovirus exposure and HLA in healthy donors. Overall study findings and caveats: In vitro experiments confirmed that a few CMV-associated chains were specific for CMV antigens. An analysis done earlier found most TCR beta V segments productive about 90% or about 30% of the time. Reports state that TCR beta sequences accurately predicted most subjects' HLA-A and HLA-B alleles.

This clonotype originated in a man aged 35-49 years in good health and CMV-seropositive. The chain uses TRBV29-1 and TRBJ2-3; TRBD2 matches at 13 bases. The specimen was PBMCs. The CDR3 DNA is TGCAGCCTCGGACTAGCGGGAGACGGTGATACGCAGTATTTT. Encoded protein: CSLGLAGDGDTQYF.